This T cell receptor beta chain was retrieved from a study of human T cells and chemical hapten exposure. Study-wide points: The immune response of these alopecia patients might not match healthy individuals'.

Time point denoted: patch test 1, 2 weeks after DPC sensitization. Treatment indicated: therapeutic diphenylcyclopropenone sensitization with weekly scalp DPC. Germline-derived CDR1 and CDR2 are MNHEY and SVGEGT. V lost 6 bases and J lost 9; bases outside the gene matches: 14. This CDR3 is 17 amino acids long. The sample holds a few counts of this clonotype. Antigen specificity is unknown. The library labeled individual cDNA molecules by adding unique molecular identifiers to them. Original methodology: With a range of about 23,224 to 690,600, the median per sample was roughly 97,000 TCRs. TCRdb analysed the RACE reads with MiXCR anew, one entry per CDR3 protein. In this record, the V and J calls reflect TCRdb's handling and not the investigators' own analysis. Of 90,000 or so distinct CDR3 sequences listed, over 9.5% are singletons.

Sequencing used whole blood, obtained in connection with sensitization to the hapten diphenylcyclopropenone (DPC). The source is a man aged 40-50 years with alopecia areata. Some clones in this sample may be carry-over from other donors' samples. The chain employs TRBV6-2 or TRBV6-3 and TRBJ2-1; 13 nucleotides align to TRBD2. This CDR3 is CASSPDKGTSGILEQFF. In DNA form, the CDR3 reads TGTGCCAGCAGCCCCGATAAAGGGACTAGCGGGATTCTTGAGCAGTTCTTC.